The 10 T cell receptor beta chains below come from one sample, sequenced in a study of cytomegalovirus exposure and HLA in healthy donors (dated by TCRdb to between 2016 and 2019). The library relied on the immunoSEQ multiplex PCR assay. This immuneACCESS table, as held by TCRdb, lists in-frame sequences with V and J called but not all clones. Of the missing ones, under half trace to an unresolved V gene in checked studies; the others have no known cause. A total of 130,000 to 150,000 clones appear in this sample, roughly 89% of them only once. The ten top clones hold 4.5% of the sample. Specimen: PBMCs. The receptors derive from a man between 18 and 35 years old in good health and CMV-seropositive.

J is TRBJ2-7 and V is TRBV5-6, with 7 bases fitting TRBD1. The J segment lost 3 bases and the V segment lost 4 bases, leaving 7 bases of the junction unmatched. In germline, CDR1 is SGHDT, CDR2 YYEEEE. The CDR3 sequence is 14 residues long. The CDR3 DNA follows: TGTGCCAGCAGCCTGAGACAGGGAAGCTACGAGCAGTACTTC. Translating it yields CASSLRQGSYEQYF.

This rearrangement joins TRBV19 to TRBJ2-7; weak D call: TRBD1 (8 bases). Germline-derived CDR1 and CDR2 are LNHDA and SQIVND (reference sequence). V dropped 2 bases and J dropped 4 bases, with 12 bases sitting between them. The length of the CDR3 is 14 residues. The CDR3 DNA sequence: TGTGCCAGTAGTATAAACAGGGGGGGGTACGAGCAGTACTTC. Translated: CASSINRGGYEQYF.

This CDR3 reads CASSTDRGRGGNTIYF. In nucleotides, the CDR3 is TGTGCCAGCAGCACGGACAGGGGGCGAGGTGGAAACACCATATATTTT. The chain employs TRBV14 and TRBJ1-3, with 11 bases lining up with TRBD1. The CDR3 has 16 amino acids. V gave up 5 bases and J gave up 3 bases; unmatched junction bases: 6. Germline-derived CDR1 and CDR2 are SGHDN and FVKESK. Complete variable domain (other parts from reference TRBV14 and TRBJ1-3): EAGVTQFPSHSVIEKGQTVTLRCDPISGHDNLYWYRRVMGKEIKFLLHFVKESKQDESGMPNNRFLAERTGGTYSTLKVQPAELEDSGVYFCASSTDRGRGGNTIYFGEGSWLTVV.

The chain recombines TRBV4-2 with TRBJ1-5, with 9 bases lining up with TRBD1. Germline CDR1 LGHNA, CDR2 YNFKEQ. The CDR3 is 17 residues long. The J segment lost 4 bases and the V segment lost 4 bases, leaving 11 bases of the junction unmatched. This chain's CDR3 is CASSPRSTGGGNQPQHF. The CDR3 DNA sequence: TGTGCCAGCAGCCCCCGATCTACAGGGGGCGGGAATCAGCCCCAGCATTTT.

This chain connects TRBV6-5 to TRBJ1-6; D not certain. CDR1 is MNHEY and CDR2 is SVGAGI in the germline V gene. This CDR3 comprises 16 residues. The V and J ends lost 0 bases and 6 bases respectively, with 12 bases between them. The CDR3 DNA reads TGTGCCAGCAGTTACTCCTTAAACCGGGTTAATTCACCCCTCCACTTT. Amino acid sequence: CASSYSLNRVNSPLHF.

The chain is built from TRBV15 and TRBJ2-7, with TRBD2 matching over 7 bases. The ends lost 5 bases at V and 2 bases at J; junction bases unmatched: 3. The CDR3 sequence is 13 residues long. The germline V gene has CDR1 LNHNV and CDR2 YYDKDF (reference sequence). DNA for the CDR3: TGTGCCACCAGCGGGGGAGGGCCCTACGAGCAGTACTTC. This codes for CATSGGGPYEQYF. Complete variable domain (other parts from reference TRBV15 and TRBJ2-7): DAMVIQNPRYQVTQFGKPVTLSCSQTLNHNVMYWYQQKSSQAPKLLFHYYDKDFNNEADTPDNFQSRRPNTSFCFLDIRSPGLGDTAMYLCATSGGGPYEQYFGPGTRLTVT.

The DNA for the CDR3 is TGTGCCAGCAGCCAAGAGGGTCCAGGTAGCACAGATACGCAGTATTTT. This codes for CASSQEGPGSTDTQYF. This chain uses TRBV4-2 with TRBJ2-3, with D hard to call. Trimming left V 0 bases short and J 0 bases short, with 10 bases between. This CDR3 spans 16 amino acids. The germline CDR1 and CDR2 sequences are LGHNA and YNFKEQ.

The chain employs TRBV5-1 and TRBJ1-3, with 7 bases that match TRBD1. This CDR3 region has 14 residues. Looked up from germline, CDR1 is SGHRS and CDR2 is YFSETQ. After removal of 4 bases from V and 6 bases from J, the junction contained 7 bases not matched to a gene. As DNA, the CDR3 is TGCGCCAGCAGCGTTGGACAGGACGCAAACACCATATATTTT. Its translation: CASSVGQDANTIYF.

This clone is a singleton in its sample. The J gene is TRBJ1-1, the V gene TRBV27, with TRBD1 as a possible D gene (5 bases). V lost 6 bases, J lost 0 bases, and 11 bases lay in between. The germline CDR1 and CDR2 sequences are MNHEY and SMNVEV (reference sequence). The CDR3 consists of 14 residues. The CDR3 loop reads CASRLDRVNTEAFF. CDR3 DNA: TGTGCCAGCAGACTTGACAGAGTGAACACTGAAGCTTTCTTT.

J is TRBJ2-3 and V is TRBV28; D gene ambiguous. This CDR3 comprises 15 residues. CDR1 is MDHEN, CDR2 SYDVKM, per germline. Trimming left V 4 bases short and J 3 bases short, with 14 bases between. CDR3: CASSSTTGGTDTQYF. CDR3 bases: TGTGCCAGCAGTTCCACTACTGGCGGAACAGATACGCAGTATTTT.